Sequencing of this TCR beta chain was carried out in a study of regulatory T cells in long-lasting Graves disease. Through Arm-PCR of CDR3 regions and iRepertoire HTBI primers, TCR beta libraries were built. MiXCR was run by TCRdb on the multiplex PCR reads, yielding one entry per CDR3 protein. The repertoire holds approximately 400,000 distinct CDR3 sequences, approximately 25% seen once, with approximately 30% in the top ten. This clonotype was counted a few times. The time point denotes: persistent/refractory GD, antithyroid drugs over 5 years with positive TRAb. With RNA extracted from PBMCs as input, the TCR library was made. Tubes containing EDTA received approximately 8.7 milliliters of drawn peripheral blood. This clonotype originated in a woman aged 35 to 49 with Graves disease. The sequenced sample was peripheral blood mononuclear cells (PBMCs), obtained when the disease was refractory, from a patient treated with antithyroid drugs.

For the CDR3, the DNA is TGTGCCAGCAGCTCGGGACAACCGCATTCACCCCTCCACTTT. Its translation is CASSSGQPHSPLHF. V is TRBV9 and J is TRBJ1-6, with D possibly TRBD1 on 6 matching bases. The V end lost 4 bases, the J end lost 8 bases, and 13 bases lay between the germline ends. CDR3 length equals 14 residues. Germline V gives CDR1 SGDLS, CDR2 YYNGEE.